The present entry profiles one TCR beta chain with its context. This sample was included in a study of spatial heterogeneity in lung cancer. This CDR3 is 15 amino acids long. After removal of 5 bases from V and 2 bases from J, the junction contained 5 bases not matched to a gene. Per germline, CDR1 MNHEY and CDR2 SVGAGI. TCR cDNA molecules each carried a unique molecular identifier. Using its own MiXCR run on the 5' RACE reads, TCRdb lists one record per CDR3 protein. Here the sample spans approximately 66,000 distinct CDR3 sequences, under 7.5% being singletons. Described time point: sample taken at primary tumor resection. Whole RNA, isolated from tumor, nontumor lung or frozen PBMC, was sequenced without prior sorting.

The material was PBMCs, obtained at surgery. This TCR came from a female donor with early-stage non-small cell lung cancer. This chain links TRBV6-5 with TRBJ2-2; 7 bases agree with TRBD1. CDR3 sequence reads: CASSRTGPNTGELFF. CDR3 nucleotides: TGTGCCAGCAGTCGGACAGGCCCAAACACCGGGGAGCTGTTTTTT.